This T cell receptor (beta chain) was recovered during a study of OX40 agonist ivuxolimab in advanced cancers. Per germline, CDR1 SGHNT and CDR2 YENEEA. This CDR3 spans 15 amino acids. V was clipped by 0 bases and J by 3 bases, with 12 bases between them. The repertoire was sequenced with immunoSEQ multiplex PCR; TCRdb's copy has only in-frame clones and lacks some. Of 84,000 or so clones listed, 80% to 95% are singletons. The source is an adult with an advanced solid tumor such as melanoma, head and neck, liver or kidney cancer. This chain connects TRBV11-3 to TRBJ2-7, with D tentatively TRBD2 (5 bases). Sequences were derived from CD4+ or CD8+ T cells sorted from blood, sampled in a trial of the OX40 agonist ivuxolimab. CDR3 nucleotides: TGTGCCAGCAGCTTAGAAGGTGGAGGCGGCTACGAGCAGTACTTC. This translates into CASSLEGGGGYEQYF. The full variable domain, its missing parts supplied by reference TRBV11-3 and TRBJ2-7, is EAGVVQSPRYKIIEKKQPVAFWCNPISGHNTLYWYLQNLGQGPELLIRYENEEAVDDSQLPKDRFSAERLKGVDSTLKIQPAELGDSAVYLCASSLEGGGGYEQYFGPGTRLTVT.